This T cell receptor beta chain derives from a study of CD4 T cells in relation to SARS-CoV-2 and coronaviruses. For this clone: Its target is not known.

Measured with immunoSEQ multiplex PCR; TCRdb has only the in-frame clones, and not every one. This sample has tens of thousands of clones, with around 76% found just once. The V and J ends lost 4 bases and 3 bases respectively, with 9 bases between them. This CDR3 region has 13 residues. The unexposed donors gave CD4+ T cells in about 2010-2018, prior to COVID-19. CD4+ T cells were isolated from the cells after around eleven days of culture. The genes are TRBV12-3 or TRBV12-4 and TRBJ1-1; D is perhaps TRBD1 (5 bases). The sequencing sample was made of CD4+ T cells from PBMCs, cultured in vitro. This clonotype originated in a human donor in good health. CDR3 region: CASSSGTHTEAFF. The DNA of the CDR3 is TGTGCCAGCAGTTCAGGGACGCACACTGAAGCTTTCTTT.